The 23 T cell receptor beta chains below were found in one sample sequenced in a study of beta chain features in type 1 diabetes. The isolated RNA, all of it, was reverse transcribed, so expressed TCRB transcripts were what got sequenced. Sequenced by immunoSEQ multiplex PCR; TCRdb stores in-frame clones only, minus some. The table includes 200,000 to 250,000 clones, 25% to 30% detected once. Sequencing input: central memory CD4+ T cells from blood. These receptors originate from a man aged 25-45 years in good health.

The rearrangement links TRBV25-1 to TRBJ2-6; TRBD1 matches at 10 bases. The junction had 7 bases not matched to a gene; V was cut back by 2 bases and J by 3 bases. The CDR3 sequence is 18 residues long. The germline gives CDR1 MGHDK, CDR2 SYGVNS. The CDR3 protein is CASSEGDRGRSGANVLTF. The CDR3 DNA reads as TGTGCCAGCAGTGAAGGGGACAGGGGCCGGAGTGGGGCCAACGTCCTGACTTTC.

V and J are TRBV10-3 and TRBJ2-7, with D tentatively TRBD1 (6 bases). CDR1 is ENHRY, CDR2 SYGVKD, per germline. The CDR3 sequence is 15 residues long. Trimming took off 0 bases at V and 4 bases at J, with 13 bases between the two ends. The chain's CDR3 is CAISESKTGSYEQYF. The CDR3 DNA sequence: TGTGCCATCAGTGAGTCGAAAACAGGGAGTTACGAGCAGTACTTC.

Ten or more counts support this clone. The V and J genes are TRBV18 and TRBJ2-1; 9 bases are a match to TRBD2. There are 18 residues in the CDR3. V lost 0 bases and J lost 0; bases outside the gene matches: 6. The germline V gene encodes CDR1 KGHSH and CDR2 LQKENI. CDR3 DNA: TGTGCCAGCTCACCACCTAATAGCGGGGGTAGCTCCTACAATGAGCAGTTCTTC. Translated, it gives CASSPPNSGGSSYNEQFF.

This clone was recorded a few times. V and J are TRBV18 and TRBJ1-1, with a tentative D call TRBD1 (5 bases). Germline CDR1 KGHSH, CDR2 LQKENI. The CDR3 is 13 amino acids. Deletions cut 2 bases from V and 4 bases from J, with 8 bases between. CDR3 bases: TGTGCCAGCTCACCAGGGGGAAGCACTGAAGCTTTCTTT. Translated: CASSPGGSTEAFF.

The chain links TRBV7-2 to TRBJ2-2; D not certain. The CDR3 length is 13 residues. Per the germline V gene, CDR1 is SGHTA and CDR2 is FQGNSA. V lost 5 bases, J lost 6 bases, and 10 bases lay in between. This CDR3 is CASSLPKAGELFF. CDR3 nucleotide sequence: TGTGCCAGCAGCCTCCCGAAGGCCGGGGAGCTGTTTTTT.

This clone came up a few times. Here the CDR3 reads CASSTPPGELFF. The CDR3 DNA is TGTGCTAGTTCAACTCCTCCCGGGGAGCTGTTTTTT. The chain couples TRBV12-5 to TRBJ2-2, with D unclear. CDR3 length: 12 residues. Germline lookup yields CDR1 LGHNT and CDR2 FRNRAP. Trimming left V 8 bases short and J 6 bases short, with 10 bases between.

The chain has TRBV5-1 and TRBJ2-7; the D call may be TRBD1 or TRBD2 (8 bases each). CDR3 length equals 14 residues. V was cut by 4 bases and J by 3 bases, with 14 bases left in between. The germline V gene has CDR1 SGHRS and CDR2 YFSETQ. In DNA, the CDR3 is TGCGCCAGCAGCCGGGAGGGACAGGTCTACGAGCAGTACTTC. Amino acid sequence: CASSREGQVYEQYF.

The chain has TRBV7-2 and TRBJ2-3; D may match TRBD1 or TRBD2 (6 bases each). The V end lost 1 base, the J end lost 2 bases, and 16 bases lay between the germline ends. Germline values: CDR1 SGHTA, CDR2 FQGNSA. This CDR3 is 17 amino acids long. CDR3 bases: TGTGCCAGCAGCTTAGATCTCCGGGGGCCCGACACAGATACGCAGTATTTT. Translated: CASSLDLRGPDTDTQYF.

The chain employs TRBV28 and TRBJ2-3; no clear D gene. Deletions cut 4 bases from V and 8 bases from J, with 19 bases between. CDR1 and CDR2 (germline): MDHEN, SYDVKM. The CDR3 sequence is 15 residues long. The CDR3 reads CASSSPPDGSGTQYF. CDR3 bases: TGTGCCAGCAGTTCCCCTCCTGACGGGTCAGGTACGCAGTATTTT.

The chain joins TRBV2 to TRBJ1-2, with D possibly being TRBD1 (6 bases). The germline V gene has CDR1 SNHLY and CDR2 FYNNEI. The CDR3 is 11 residues long. Trimming left V 2 bases short and J 12 bases short, with 10 bases between. The CDR3 here is CASSEKGGDTF. DNA for the CDR3: TGTGCCAGCAGTGAAAAAGGGGGTGACACCTTC.

In this sample, this clone turned up many times. The chain uses TRBV4-2 and TRBJ2-6; 7 nucleotides agree with TRBD1. The junction had 13 bases not matched to a gene; V was cut back by 4 bases and J by 4 bases. Germline assignment: CDR1 LGHNA and CDR2 YNFKEQ. CDR3 length equals 18 residues. The CDR3 sequence is CASSPHPLGGAGANVLTF. In DNA form, the CDR3 reads TGTGCCAGCAGCCCCCATCCCCTAGGGGGCGCCGGGGCCAACGTCCTGACTTTC.

The V call is TRBV10-3, the J call TRBJ2-7; 8 nucleotides match TRBD2. CDR1 ENHRY and CDR2 SYGVKD come from the germline V gene. V shed 3 bases, J shed 3 bases, and the junction held 4 bases outside the gene matches. CDR3 size: 14 residues. As DNA, the CDR3 is TGTGCCATCAGTGAATCGAGCGGGAGCTACGAGCAGTACTTC. This codes for CAISESSGSYEQYF.

This clone was seen a handful of times. The V call is TRBV7-2, the J call TRBJ2-7; a possible D gene is TRBD2 (5 bases). The CDR3 spans 15 residues. Germline V gives CDR1 SGHTA, CDR2 FQGNSA. Trimming pared 1 base from V and 3 bases from J, leaving 13 bases between. CDR3 sequence (DNA): TGTGCCAGCAGCTTAGAGGGAGTAAGTTTCTACGAGCAGTACTTC. This gives the protein CASSLEGVSFYEQYF.

The V and J genes are TRBV4-2 and TRBJ2-1; 9 bases are shared with TRBD2. The V and J ends lost 0 bases and 8 bases, in that order; junction bases with no gene match: 11. The V gene's germline CDR1 is LGHNA and CDR2 YNFKEQ. This CDR3 is 17 amino acids long. The CDR3, as DNA: TGTGCCAGCAGCCAAGACCCCTCGGCGGGGGGGCGAGATGAGCAGTTCTTC. Its protein is CASSQDPSAGGRDEQFF.

This clone has only a few counts. The chain uses TRBV13 and TRBJ2-4, with D perhaps matching TRBD2 (5 bases). The V end lost 5 bases, the J end lost 3 bases, and 17 bases lay between the germline ends. The CDR3 extends over 16 amino acids. Germline V lookup: CDR1 PRHDT, CDR2 FYEKMQ (reference sequence). Here the CDR3 reads CASSLGRGLGKNIQYF. CDR3 nucleotide sequence: TGTGCCAGCAGCCTTGGTCGGGGTCTGGGCAAAAACATTCAGTACTTC.

A few counts support this clone. This chain joins TRBV28 and TRBJ2-1, with D maybe TRBD2 (5 bases). The length of the CDR3 is 15 residues. The V end was cut by 3 bases, the J end by 6 bases, with 15 bases between. Germline V gene lookup returns CDR1 MDHEN and CDR2 SYDVKM. CDR3 bases: TGTGCCAGCAGTTTGAGGCTAGCCAGATCCAATGAGCAGTTCTTC. Its protein is CASSLRLARSNEQFF.

This sequence joins TRBV5-4 and TRBJ2-7; D possibly corresponds to TRBD1 (6 bases). V gave up 2 bases and J gave up 3 bases, with 18 bases separating them. Germline CDR1 and CDR2: SGHNT and YYREEE (reference sequence). CDR3 length: 16 amino acids. The CDR3 region is CASSFGSRQEIYEQYF. The CDR3 DNA reads as TGTGCCAGCAGCTTTGGCTCTCGACAGGAGATCTACGAGCAGTACTTC.

This clone was observed a few times. The CDR3 region is CAISEARMNTEAFF. The CDR3 region has the DNA TGTGCCATCAGTGAGGCGAGGATGAACACTGAAGCTTTCTTT. The chain employs TRBV10-3 and TRBJ1-1; D is uncertain. CDR1 is ENHRY, CDR2 SYGVKD, per germline. This CDR3 is 14 amino acids long. V was clipped by 2 bases and J by 0 bases, with 7 bases between them.

This clone was detected a few times. An end of the junction does not agree with germline; a read error may underlie this. The chain links TRBV10-2 to TRBJ2-5; D unresolved. Germline-derived CDR1 and CDR2 are WSHSY and SAAADI. The CDR3 loop spans 15 amino acids. CDR3 residues: CASSEDPRSQGTQYF. The CDR3 DNA reads TGCGCCAGCAGCGAGGACCCCAGAAGTCAAGGGACCCAGTACTTC.

A few counts support this clone. The genes are TRBV5-1 and TRBJ2-7; D gene uncertain. Germline CDR1 SGHRS, CDR2 YFSETQ. Deletions cut 4 bases from V and 0 bases from J, with 14 bases between. The CDR3 consists of 15 residues. CDR3: CASSPADRGSYEQYF. CDR3 nucleotides: TGCGCCAGCAGCCCGGCCGACCGAGGCTCCTACGAGCAGTACTTC.

V usage is TRBV27 and J usage is TRBJ2-7; TRBD1 matches at 8 bases. The germline V gene has CDR1 MNHEY and CDR2 SMNVEV (reference sequence). V shed 7 bases, J shed 3 bases, and the junction held 11 bases outside the gene matches. The CDR3 contains 15 residues. CDR3 amino acids: CASMMSTGQGYEQYF. The CDR3 nucleotides are TGTGCCAGCATGATGTCTACCGGACAGGGCTACGAGCAGTACTTC.

The chain combines TRBV19 with TRBJ2-7; D not resolved. This CDR3 region has 13 residues. The germline gives CDR1 LNHDA, CDR2 SQIVND (reference sequence). The ends were cut back, 4 bases at V and 0 bases at J, with 7 bases in the middle. The CDR3 sequence is CASSKASSYEQYF. In nucleotides, the CDR3 is TGTGCCAGTAGTAAGGCCAGCTCCTACGAGCAGTACTTC.

This sequence joins TRBV5-1 and TRBJ2-7; 8 nucleotides agree with TRBD1. The CDR3 totals 14 residues. After removal of 4 bases from V and 2 bases from J, the junction contained 5 bases not matched to a gene. Germline lookup yields CDR1 SGHRS and CDR2 YFSETQ. In DNA form, the CDR3 reads TGCGCCAGCAGCCAAGGACAGGGCCCCTACGAGCAGTACTTC. It codes for CASSQGQGPYEQYF.